The source of this T cell receptor (beta chain) is a study of blood T cell repertoires in COVID-19 (dated by TCRdb to the early 2020s). About the investigation overall: Samples from collaborators originated in the United States, Italy and Spain and spanned both the acute and convalescent phases of COVID-19. The repertoires were released in a freely available public database intended as a resource for research on the immune response to SARS-CoV-2. Samples were obtained from the ongoing ImmuneRACE study (first 160 participants) and from about 1,300 subjects provided by 6 global collaborators. The prospective study material was composed of cDNA or gDNA derived from T cells, B-cell-depleted T cells, or PBMCs. The sample metadata nearly always contained a de-identified subject ID, COVID-19 status, age in years and sex. Where HLA class I and class II types were available, the types were taken from metadata supplied by the sample provider, not from assay-based typing. Deeply sampled blood TCRbeta repertoires from subjects exposed to, actively infected with, or recovered from COVID-19 were included in the dataset.

Paper-wide results and their limitations: The quantity of clinical and demographic metadata differed by source and by participant and was supplied without curation.

The collaborating institutions used their own protocols to collect whole blood in K2EDTA tubes. Collaborator samples were shipped for TCRbeta analysis as frozen whole blood, isolated PBMCs, or DNA extracted from either sample type. TCRbeta CDR3 regions were amplified from genomic DNA by means of the immunoSEQ Assay, a bias-controlled multiplex PCR. The source study handled its data this way. Within the assay, amplification of reference gene primers was used to estimate how many nucleated cells each sample contained. To quantify the absolute abundance of each unique TCRbeta CDR3 rearrangement, sequence reads were collapsed and filtered. For each sample, productive Simpson clonality was calculated as the square root of Simpson's diversity index across productive rearrangements. TCRdb carries this immuneACCESS record with in-frame sequences only. Its versions omit some clonotypes, under half of them owing to an unresolved V gene in the studies checked, with the rest unexplained. D and trimming were read from the DNA, whereas the V and J calls and clone size are those reported in that table. The sample data list over 120,000 clones, and over 80% of these were observed just once. The top ten clonotypes cover approximately 0.95% of the sample.

Note on this clone: Its antigen remains unidentified. The input lacks base qualities; no much larger clone sits a single base away.

Looking up the germline V gene (reference sequence) yields CDR1 LGHDT and CDR2 YNNKEL. Trimming removed 10 bases from V and 1 base from J; the gene matches leave 11 bases unexplained. Measured from the cysteine to the phenylalanine, the CDR3 is 16 residues long. Left in the record is the CDR3 DNA by itself, 48 bases read in frame from the first base. Sequencing was carried out using peripheral blood. The rearrangement joined TRBV3-1 (or the pseudogene TRBV3-2) to TRBJ2-3; TRBD2 matches 10 bases in the middle. The receptor was derived from a woman aged 45-65 years with acute or convalescent COVID-19. CDR3 protein: CATEERGGSGTDTQYF. The sequenced DNA: TGTGCCACCGAAGAGCGGGGGGGCTCGGGCACAGATACGCAGTATTTT.